In this sample, the clone carrying this T cell receptor (beta chain) turned up once. The antigen remains undetermined. Germline-derived CDR1 and CDR2 are SQVTM and ANQGSEA. CDR3 length: 13 residues. V dropped 8 bases and J dropped 3 bases, with 16 bases sitting between them. The record originates from a study of T cell responses to AZD1222 COVID-19 vaccine. Study details: Pooled samples include second doses given at about 4 or 12 weeks.

Sequencing was performed with immunoSEQ multiplex PCR; in TCRdb, only in-frame clones are kept and a portion is missing. The sample carries under 140,000 clones, around 90% recorded once. Points from the study as a whole: It should be noted that donors were predominantly white British and more often female, and clonal diversity was possibly underestimated. Only a handful of people who got AZD1222 tested seropositive at baseline. Without day 14 samples, only post-peak T cell repertoires were studied.

This chain uses TRBV29-1 with TRBJ1-1; D unclear. This TCR came from an adult in good health. The sample here was peripheral blood, taken on day 0 of AZD1222 vaccination. The CDR3: CSTRRTLDTEAFF. CDR3 bases: TGCAGCACCCGACGGACTTTGGACACTGAAGCTTTCTTT.